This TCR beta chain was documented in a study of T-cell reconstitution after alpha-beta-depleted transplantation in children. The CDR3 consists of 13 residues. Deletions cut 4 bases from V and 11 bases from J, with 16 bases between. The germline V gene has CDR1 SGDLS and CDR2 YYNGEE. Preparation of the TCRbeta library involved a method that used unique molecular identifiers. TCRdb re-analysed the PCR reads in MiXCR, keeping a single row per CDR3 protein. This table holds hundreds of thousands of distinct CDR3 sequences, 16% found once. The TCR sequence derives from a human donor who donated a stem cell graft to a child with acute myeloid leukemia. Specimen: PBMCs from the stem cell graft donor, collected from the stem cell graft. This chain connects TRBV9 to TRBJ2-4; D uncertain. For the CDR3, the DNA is TGTGCCAGCAGCCATAAGGACGGAGATGTTCAGTACTTC. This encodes CASSHKDGDVQYF.